Here is one T cell receptor beta chain with its context. As yet, its antigen is unknown. There are 15 residues in the CDR3. Looked up from germline, CDR1 is LNHDA and CDR2 is SQIVND (reference sequence). Trimming left V 7 bases short and J 1 base short, with 16 bases between. An approximately 180 ng quantity of DNA, roughly 29,000 T cell genomes, went into the sorted-subset replicate PCRs. The table came from immunoSEQ multiplex PCR; TCRdb's copy has only in-frame clones and leaves some out. Of about 2 million clones in the sample, roughly 94% were seen once. Naive CD8 cells, CD45RO-negative and positively selected for CCR7, excluded terminally differentiated effector memory CD45RA+ cells. Study donors comprised healthy, HIV-negative adults devoid of recent acute infection or vaccination. The sample comes from a study of shared clonotypes between healthy human individuals. Study-level findings and limits: Even with large depth, rarefaction showed that sorted-subset sequencing was incomplete.

The sequenced sample consisted of naive CD8+ T cells sorted from blood. This clonotype was sampled from a young man in good health. V gene TRBV19 combines with J gene TRBJ1-1; possible D gene TRBD1, 5 bases. The CDR3 is CASTWRGRGNTEAFF. For the CDR3, the DNA is TGTGCCAGTACTTGGAGGGGTCGGGGGAACACTGAAGCTTTCTTT.